This entry is about one T cell receptor beta chain. The antigen is not known. These data belong to a study of OX40 agonist ivuxolimab in advanced cancers. The overall study: With ivuxolimab, an agonistic anti-OX40 (CD134) antibody, patients were treated. Study-wide results and caveats: Some patients without response likewise showed low normalized clonal expansion. In CD8+ T cells, expanded clones were on average more numerous than in CD4+.

This CDR3 is built from 13 residues. Germline assignment: CDR1 MNHEY and CDR2 SVGAGI. The ends lost 10 bases at V and 2 bases at J; junction bases unmatched: 6. Sequencing used immunoSEQ multiplex PCR; TCRdb keeps in-frame clones, though not all of them. This table has roughly 68,000 clones, more than 80% appearing once. Autoimmune disease history or systemic immunosuppression barred patients. The chain couples TRBV6-5 to TRBJ2-7; 9 bases agree with TRBD2. The clonotype originates from an adult with an advanced solid tumor such as melanoma, head and neck, liver or kidney cancer. Sample: CD4+ or CD8+ T cells sorted from blood, taken in a trial of the OX40 agonist ivuxolimab. The CDR3 DNA follows: TGTGCCACAGGGCTAGCGGGAACCTACGAGCAGTACTTC. It translates to CATGLAGTYEQYF.